One sample yielded the 19 T cell receptor beta chains listed below, sequenced in a study of T cell responses to AZD1222 COVID-19 vaccine. Method: immunoSEQ multiplex PCR; TCRdb's copy keeps in-frame clones and lacks some. Counted here are about 140,000 clones, 85% to 95% occurring once; the ten biggest clones make up around 0.9%. This specimen consisted of peripheral blood, obtained on day 0 of MenACWY control vaccination. These receptors all stem from an adult in good health.

The chain combines TRBV5-1 with TRBJ2-7; a possible D gene is TRBD1 (6 bases). This CDR3 comprises 14 residues. Germline assignment: CDR1 SGHRS and CDR2 YFSETQ. V was clipped by 3 bases and J by 2 bases, with 12 bases between them. This chain's CDR3 is CASSSRDTAYEQYF. The CDR3 DNA follows: TGCGCCAGCAGCTCCCGGGACACCGCCTACGAGCAGTACTTC.

The rearrangement links TRBV15 to TRBJ2-1, with 12 bases lining up with TRBD2. The V and J ends lost 1 base and 5 bases, in that order; junction bases with no gene match: 3. From germline, CDR1 is LNHNV and CDR2 YYDKDF (reference sequence). This CDR3 comprises 16 residues. The CDR3 region has the DNA TGTGCCACCAGCAGAGGGACTAGCGGGGCCAACAATGAGCAGTTCTTC. Amino acid sequence: CATSRGTSGANNEQFF.

This chain joins TRBV6-5 and TRBJ2-7, with 11 bases lining up with TRBD1. The CDR3 has 15 amino acids. Germline-derived CDR1 and CDR2 are MNHEY and SVGAGI. Trimming at V came to 6 bases and at J to 1 base, leaving 5 bases not matched to a gene. The CDR3 DNA is TGTGCCAGCAGGCCCGGGACAGGGGGTTCCTACGAGCAGTACTTC. Protein product: CASRPGTGGSYEQYF.

This chain joins TRBV4-1 and TRBJ2-7; 7 positions agree with TRBD1. The CDR3 covers 14 residues. Germline CDR1 MGHRA, CDR2 YSYEKL. V lost 2 bases to trimming and J lost 7 bases; unmatched junction nucleotides: 8. The CDR3 sequence is CASSQRTGVREQYF. CDR3 in DNA: TGCGCCAGCAGCCAACGGACAGGCGTGAGGGAGCAGTACTTC.

The chain links TRBV5-8 to TRBJ2-7; D perhaps matches TRBD1 (6 bases). V was trimmed by 2 bases and J by 3 bases, leaving 15 bases between them. The CDR3 extends over 15 amino acids. Germline V lookup: CDR1 SGHTS, CDR2 YDEGEE. CDR3 sequence (DNA): TGTGCCAGCAGCTTTACAGGGTTACTCTACTACGAGCAGTACTTC. This encodes CASSFTGLLYYEQYF.

CDR3 DNA: TGTGCCAGCAGTGGGGGGGTCAGTAATGAAAAACTGTTTTTT. It translates to CASSGGVSNEKLFF. The chain employs TRBV2 and TRBJ1-4; D perhaps matches TRBD1 (5 bases). The germline CDR1 and CDR2 sequences are SNHLY and FYNNEI. The CDR3 totals 14 residues. V was cut by 4 bases and J by 4 bases, with 10 bases left in between.

Only one count was recorded for this clone. The chain has TRBV2 and TRBJ1-1; 9 nucleotides align to TRBD1. J gave up 5 bases and V 6 bases, and 7 bases lay outside the gene matches. Germline V gene sequence: CDR1 SNHLY, CDR2 FYNNEI. The CDR3 is made up of 14 amino acids. Here the CDR3 DNA reads TGTGCCAGCAGGATGCAGGGACAGGGAACTGAAGCTTTCTTT. Encoded protein: CASRMQGQGTEAFF.

CDR3 protein: CASSIRQHTEAFF. The CDR3 nucleotides are TGTGCCAGCAGCATCCGACAGCACACTGAAGCTTTCTTT. The chain combines TRBV7-2 with TRBJ1-1; D is possibly TRBD1 (5 bases). The CDR3 totals 13 residues. V lost 5 bases to trimming and J lost 3 bases, with 10 bases between them. In germline, CDR1 is SGHTA, CDR2 FQGNSA.

The CDR3 region has the DNA TGTGCCATCTACCAGGGCGAAGGCTACACCTTC. This translates into CAIYQGEGYTF. The chain has TRBV10-3 and TRBJ1-2, with D possibly TRBD1 on 5 matching bases. Trimming left V 8 bases short and J 8 bases short, with 12 bases between. This CDR3 has 11 amino acids. Germline CDR1 is ENHRY and CDR2 is SYGVKD.

The sample holds one count of this clone. The chain couples TRBV7-8 to TRBJ2-7; no clear D. Germline V gene sequence: CDR1 SGHVS, CDR2 FQNEAQ. The CDR3 loop spans 14 amino acids. Trimming stripped 0 bases from V and 2 bases from J, with 8 bases between. The CDR3 nucleotides read TGTGCCAGCAGCTTAGCGGACGGCGCCTACGAGCAGTACTTC. Amino acids: CASSLADGAYEQYF.

The chain recombines TRBV3-1 (or the pseudogene TRBV3-2) with TRBJ1-4; the D is unclear. V was clipped by 0 bases and J by 8 bases, with 7 bases between them. The germline CDR1 and CDR2 sequences are LGHDT and YNNKEL (reference sequence). This CDR3 is built from 13 residues. Here the CDR3 reads CASSQDPGEKLFF. CDR3 DNA: TGTGCCAGCAGCCAAGATCCCGGGGAAAAACTGTTTTTT.

This chain connects TRBV20-1 to TRBJ2-3, with TRBD2 matching 11 bases. V lost 3 bases, J lost 6 bases, and 8 bases stayed unmatched. There are 15 residues in the CDR3. Germline CDR1 is DFQATT and CDR2 is SNEGSKA (reference sequence). CDR3 coding DNA: TGCAGTGCTAGTAGGCTAGCGGGGGGTCGCGATACGCAGTATTTT. Its protein product is CSASRLAGGRDTQYF.

Worth noting for this clone: The same CDR3 also results from other DNA sequences found in this sample. The CDR3 DNA sequence: TGTGCCAGCAGTGAGCAGGGGAACACTGAAGCTTTCTTT. Its translation: CASSEQGNTEAFF. The gene calls are TRBV2 and TRBJ1-1; D perhaps matches TRBD1 (5 bases). This CDR3 is 13 amino acids long. Germline CDR1 is SNHLY and CDR2 is FYNNEI. V was clipped by 3 bases and J by 1 base, with 6 bases between them.

J is TRBJ2-3 and V is TRBV10-3; 8 bases match TRBD1. This CDR3 spans 17 amino acids. V trimming: 5 bases; J trimming: 0 bases; junction bases outside the gene matches: 10. CDR1 and CDR2 from the germline V gene are ENHRY and SYGVKD. The CDR3 DNA is TGTGCCATCAGTAGGAATCACAGGGGGAGCAGCACAGATACGCAGTATTTT. Translation: CAISRNHRGSSTDTQYF.

The chain recombines TRBV18 with TRBJ2-3; TRBD2 aligns across 11 bases. V trimming: 4 bases; J trimming: 11 bases; junction bases outside the gene matches: 14. CDR1 and CDR2 (germline): KGHSH, LQKENI. The CDR3 consists of 16 residues. CDR3 in amino acids: CASSQVETSGTTKQYF. DNA for the CDR3: TGTGCCAGCTCACAGGTGGAGACTAGCGGGACCACTAAGCAGTATTTT.

This clone was seen a single time. The rearrangement joins TRBV5-1 to TRBJ1-1, with 7 bases lining up with TRBD1. Per germline, CDR1 SGHRS and CDR2 YFSETQ. J lost 4 bases, V lost 4 bases, and 4 bases had no gene match. CDR3 size: 13 residues. The CDR3 DNA follows: TGCGCCAGCAGCACAGGGGCTAGCACTGAAGCTTTCTTT. Protein: CASSTGASTEAFF.

The V gene is TRBV7-2, the J gene TRBJ1-2, with D possibly matching TRBD1 (5 bases). With 4 bases removed from V and 5 bases from J, the gap between germline ends came to 8 bases. CDR3 length: 12 residues. Germline V gene data show CDR1 as SGHTA and CDR2 as FQGNSA. In nucleotides, the CDR3 is TGTGCCAGCAGCTCCAGGGAATATGGCTACACCTTC. Translating it yields CASSSREYGYTF. The whole variable domain, filled in from reference TRBV7-2 and TRBJ1-2, reads GAGVSQSPSNKVTEKGKDVELRCDPISGHTALYWYRQSLGQGLEFLIYFQGNSAPDKSGLPSDRFSAERTGGSVSTLTIQRTQQEDSAVYLCASSSREYGYTFGSGTRLTVV.

CDR3 residues: CASSLVPGGDEQYF. CDR3 sequence (DNA): TGCGCCAGCAGCTTGGTCCCAGGGGGCGACGAGCAGTACTTC. The chain has TRBV5-1 and TRBJ2-7; the match to TRBD1 covers 8 bases. Germline V gene sequence: CDR1 SGHRS, CDR2 YFSETQ. Trimming removed 0 bases from V and 5 bases from J; junction bases left unmatched: 4. The CDR3 contains 14 residues.

V gene TRBV19 combines with J gene TRBJ1-1, with D possibly matching TRBD1 (6 bases). The CDR3 length is 14 residues. V lost 11 bases and J 4 bases, leaving 20 bases between the germline ends. CDR1 and CDR2 from the germline V gene are LNHDA and SQIVND (reference sequence). This CDR3 is CASRPQGQATEAFF. The CDR3 DNA is TGTGCCTCGAGACCGCAGGGGCAGGCCACTGAAGCTTTCTTT.